This TCR beta chain is from a study of response to subunit inactivated influenza vaccine. Germline CDR1 reads SNHLY; CDR2 reads FYNNEI. Between the trimmed V and J ends, which lost 6 bases and 1 base, there was a span of 13 bases. CDR3 size: 16 residues. A single record per CDR3 protein comes from TCRdb applying MiXCR to the RT-PCR reads. The sample consists of around 490,000 distinct CDR3 sequences, about 7.6% of them appearing once. To note about this clonotype: Its matching antigen is unknown.

Points from the study as a whole: T cells newly recruited by each seasonal influenza vaccination are few, the authors suggested.

The receptor was isolated from a man between 50 and 75 years old who received an inactivated influenza vaccine. This chain joins TRBV2 and TRBJ2-6, with D possibly called TRBD1 or TRBD2 (5 bases each). This specimen was PBMCs from blood, taken less than 30 months after vaccination. CDR3 in amino acids: CASSGRGTSGANVLTF. CDR3 DNA sequence: TGTGCCAGCAGCGGCCGAGGGACGTCTGGGGCCAACGTCCTGACTTTC.